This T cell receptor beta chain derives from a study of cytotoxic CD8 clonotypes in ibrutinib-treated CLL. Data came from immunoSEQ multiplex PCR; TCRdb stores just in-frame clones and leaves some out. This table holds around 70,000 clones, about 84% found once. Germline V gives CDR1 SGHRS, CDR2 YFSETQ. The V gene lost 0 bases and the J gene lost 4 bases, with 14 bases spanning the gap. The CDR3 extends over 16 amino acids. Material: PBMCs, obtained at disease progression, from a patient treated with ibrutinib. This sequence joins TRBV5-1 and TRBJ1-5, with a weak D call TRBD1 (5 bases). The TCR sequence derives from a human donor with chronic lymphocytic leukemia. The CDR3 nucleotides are TGCGCCAGCAGCTTGGGACAGACGGGAGGTAATCAGCCCCAGCATTTT. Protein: CASSLGQTGGNQPQHF. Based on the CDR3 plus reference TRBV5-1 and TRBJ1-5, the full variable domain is KAGVTQTPRYLIKTRGQQVTLSCSPISGHRSVSWYQQTPGQGLQFLFEYFSETQRNKGNFPGRFSGRQFSNSRSEMNVSTLELGDSALYLCASSLGQTGGNQPQHFGDGTRLSIL.